This entry concerns a single T cell receptor (beta chain). Donors were drawn from the roughly 130-subject validation cohort, separate from the roughly 670-subject first cohort. The sample comes from a study of cytomegalovirus exposure and HLA in healthy donors. CDR1 SGHTA and CDR2 FQGNSA come from the germline V gene. Trimming cost V 2 bases and J 6 bases, with 5 bases left between them. The CDR3 has 12 residues. Generated by immunoSEQ multiplex PCR, the TCRdb table keeps only in-frame clones and is missing some. The table lists 90,000 to 150,000 clones, 75% to 90% of them singletons. This clonotype was obtained from a man aged 18 to 29 in good health and CMV-seropositive. V usage is TRBV7-2 and J usage is TRBJ2-1; D is unclear. The sequenced material came from PBMCs. CDR3 sequence: CASSLTTNEQFF. In DNA, the CDR3 is TGTGCCAGCAGCTTAACTACCAATGAGCAGTTCTTC.